The clone carrying this T cell receptor beta chain appeared a few times. The sample holds other DNA sequences that translate to the same CDR3. The data are from a study of cytomegalovirus exposure and HLA in healthy donors. Primers included in the PCR were 60 Vbeta and 13 Jbeta primers. Sequencing was performed with immunoSEQ multiplex PCR; in TCRdb, only in-frame clones are kept and a portion is missing. Altogether 200,000 to 250,000 clones are present, around 79% being singletons, with the ten largest covering about 0.23%. This cohort consisted of healthy bone marrow donors. Although they were nominally healthy when sampled, donors likely had unrecorded immune exposures. Germline values: CDR1 SGHRS, CDR2 YFSETQ. V lost 1 base to trimming and J lost 1 base, with 5 bases between them. CDR3 length equals 13 residues.

This receptor was obtained from a girl aged 2-10 years in good health and CMV-seronegative. V is TRBV5-1 and J is TRBJ1-1; D might be TRBD1 (5 bases). Sample: PBMCs. For the CDR3, the DNA is TGCGCCAGCAGCTTGACAGGGAACACTGAAGCTTTCTTT. This encodes CASSLTGNTEAFF.